The T cell receptor beta chain under discussion was sequenced for a study of shared clonotypes between healthy human individuals. Findings and caveats of the study: Represented diversity (both genetic and exposure-history) was limited by the small number of donors.

The table lists this clone with a count of one. Antigen unknown. CDR1 is SNHLY, CDR2 FYNNEI, per germline. V was trimmed by 7 bases and J by 8 bases, leaving 12 bases between them. The CDR3 length is 12 residues. Sequenced by immunoSEQ multiplex PCR; TCRdb stores in-frame clones only, minus some. Of a few hundred thousand clones listed, less than 98% are singletons. V usage is TRBV2 and J usage is TRBJ2-1, with D possibly called TRBD1 or TRBD2 (5 bases each). The TCR was taken from a woman aged 30 to 39 in good health. The sequenced sample consisted of naive CD4+ T cells sorted from blood. The subset was: CD45RA+ positively selected. The CDR3 DNA reads TGTGCCAGCACCCTACTAGGGGATGAGCAGTTCTTC. It yields the protein CASTLLGDEQFF.